This TCR beta chain derives from a study of T cells in Graves' hyperthyroidism and ophthalmopathy. Background on the study: It was at initial diagnosis, before any treatment, that peripheral blood was collected.

V lost 5 bases and J lost 5, with 15 bases in between. The CDR3 is 14 residues long. From germline, CDR1 is MNHEY and CDR2 SMNVEV (reference sequence). Amplification of TCR beta CDR3 regions was performed using RNA transcripts as template. Primed by the HTBI set, a first-round RT-PCR was run on the TCR CDR3. TCRdb passed the multiplex PCR reads through MiXCR, listing each CDR3 protein once. Altogether fewer than 900,000 distinct CDR3 sequences are present, less than 20% being singletons, with the ten largest covering 8.4%. Patients were excluded for uncontrolled infection, other autoimmune disease, pregnancy or lactation. Diagnoses were established using clinical symptoms, serum thyroxine and TRAb, thyroid ultrasound and orbital computed tomography. Fresh peripheral blood, roughly 10 ml, was the source of the PBMCs.

The sample was blood. The V gene is TRBV27, the J gene TRBJ1-1; tentative D call: TRBD1 (6 bases). The sequence was obtained from a man between 18 and 35 years old with Graves' hyperthyroidism. The CDR3 DNA sequence: TGTGCCAGCAGTCCCCGGGGGGCGGGGACTGAAGCTTTCTTT. Translating it yields CASSPRGAGTEAFF.